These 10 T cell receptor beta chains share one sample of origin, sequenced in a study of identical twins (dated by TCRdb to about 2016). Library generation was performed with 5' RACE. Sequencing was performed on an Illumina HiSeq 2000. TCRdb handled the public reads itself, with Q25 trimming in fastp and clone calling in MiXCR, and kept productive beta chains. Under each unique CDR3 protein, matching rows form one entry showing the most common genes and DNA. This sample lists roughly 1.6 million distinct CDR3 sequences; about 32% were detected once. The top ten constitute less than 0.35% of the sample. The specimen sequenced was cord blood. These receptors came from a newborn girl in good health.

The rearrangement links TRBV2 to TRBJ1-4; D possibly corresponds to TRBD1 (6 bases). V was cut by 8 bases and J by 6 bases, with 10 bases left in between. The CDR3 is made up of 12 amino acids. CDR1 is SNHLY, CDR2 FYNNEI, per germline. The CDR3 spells CASSGGYEKLFF. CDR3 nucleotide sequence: TGTGCCAGCTCCGGGGGCTATGAAAAACTGTTTTTT.

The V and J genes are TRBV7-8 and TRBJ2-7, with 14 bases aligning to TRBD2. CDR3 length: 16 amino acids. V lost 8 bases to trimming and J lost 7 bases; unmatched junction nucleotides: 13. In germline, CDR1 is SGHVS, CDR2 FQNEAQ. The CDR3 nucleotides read TGTGCCAGCGGCTCCGGCCAGGGACTAGCGGGAGCAGAGCAGTACTTC. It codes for CASGSGQGLAGAEQYF.

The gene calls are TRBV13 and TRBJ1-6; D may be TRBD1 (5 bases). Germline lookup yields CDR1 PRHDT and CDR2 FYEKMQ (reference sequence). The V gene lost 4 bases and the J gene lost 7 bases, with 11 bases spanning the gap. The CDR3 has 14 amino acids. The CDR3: CASSSSRGNSPLHF. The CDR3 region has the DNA TGTGCCAGCAGCTCCTCCCGGGGGAATTCACCCCTCCACTTT.

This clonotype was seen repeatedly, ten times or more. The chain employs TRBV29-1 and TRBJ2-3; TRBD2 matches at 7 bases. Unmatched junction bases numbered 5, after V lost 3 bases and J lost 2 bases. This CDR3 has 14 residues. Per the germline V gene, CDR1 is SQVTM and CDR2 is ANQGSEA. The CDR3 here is CSVERAGNTDTQYF. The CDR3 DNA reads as TGCAGCGTTGAGAGAGCGGGGAACACAGATACGCAGTATTTT.

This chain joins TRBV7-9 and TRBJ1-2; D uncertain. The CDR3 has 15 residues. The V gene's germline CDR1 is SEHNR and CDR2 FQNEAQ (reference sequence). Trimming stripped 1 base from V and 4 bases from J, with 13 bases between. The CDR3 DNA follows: TGTGCCAGCAGCTTAGTCACGGCAGGACCCTATGGCTACACCTTC. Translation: CASSLVTAGPYGYTF. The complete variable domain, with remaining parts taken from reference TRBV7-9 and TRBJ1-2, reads DTGVSQNPRHKITKRGQNVTFRCDPISEHNRLYWYRQTLGQGPEFLTYFQNEAQLEKSRLLSDRFSAERPKGSFSTLEIQRTEQGDSAMYLCASSLVTAGPYGYTFGSGTRLTVV.

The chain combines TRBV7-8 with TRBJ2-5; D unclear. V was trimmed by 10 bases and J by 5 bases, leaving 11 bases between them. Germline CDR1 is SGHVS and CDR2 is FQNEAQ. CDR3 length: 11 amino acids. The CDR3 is CAINLGETQYF. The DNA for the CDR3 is TGTGCCATCAACCTGGGGGAGACCCAGTACTTC.

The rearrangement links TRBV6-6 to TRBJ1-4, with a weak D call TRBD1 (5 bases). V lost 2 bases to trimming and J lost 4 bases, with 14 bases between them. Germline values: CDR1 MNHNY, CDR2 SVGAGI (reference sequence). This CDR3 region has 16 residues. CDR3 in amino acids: CASSYRGIGLNEKLFF. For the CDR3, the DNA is TGTGCCAGCAGTTACCGGGGGATTGGGCTTAATGAAAAACTGTTTTTT.

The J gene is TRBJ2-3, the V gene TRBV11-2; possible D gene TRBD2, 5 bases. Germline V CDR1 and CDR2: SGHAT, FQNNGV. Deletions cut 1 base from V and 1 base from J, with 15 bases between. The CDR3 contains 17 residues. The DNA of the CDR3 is TGTGCCAGCAGCTTAGGGTACCTAGCAAGGGGCACAGATACGCAGTATTTT. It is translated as CASSLGYLARGTDTQYF.

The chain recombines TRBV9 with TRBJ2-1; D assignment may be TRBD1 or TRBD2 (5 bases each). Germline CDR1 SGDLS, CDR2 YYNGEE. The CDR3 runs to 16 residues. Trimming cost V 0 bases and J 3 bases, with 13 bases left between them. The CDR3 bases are TGTGCCAGCAGCGTAGTGGTAGGGGACGGCTACAATGAGCAGTTCTTC. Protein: CASSVVVGDGYNEQFF.

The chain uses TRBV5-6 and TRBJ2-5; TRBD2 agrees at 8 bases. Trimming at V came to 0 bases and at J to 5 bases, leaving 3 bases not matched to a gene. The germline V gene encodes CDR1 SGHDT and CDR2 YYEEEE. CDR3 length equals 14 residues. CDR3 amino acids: CASSLVVAGETQYF. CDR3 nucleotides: TGTGCCAGCAGCTTGGTCGTAGCGGGGGAGACCCAGTACTTC.